Listed below are T cell receptor beta chains from one sample, sequenced in a study of spatial heterogeneity in lung cancer. TCRdb reprocessed the 5' RACE reads with MiXCR, giving one entry per CDR3 protein. The repertoire has about 50,000 distinct CDR3 sequences, roughly 7.4% of them found once; the top ten carry around 36%. The sequencing used PBMCs, collected at follow-up. These TCRs come from a female donor with early-stage non-small cell lung cancer. Both conserved end residues are trimmed from each CDR3. The order of the fields is clone size, J gene, V gene, D gene, CDR3 protein. The D gene is left open where the match is weak. Clone size is given for some rows only: seen once, a few or many times, or a class if the clone is expanded.

>.|TRBJ1-1|TRBV7-3|.
ASSLGSRSLHTEAF
>many|TRBJ1-2|TRBV6-5|TRBD1
ASSHRTGSNYGYT
>few|TRBJ1-1|TRBV20-1|.
SARDRTAPWGTEAF
>.|TRBJ1-5|TRBV18|.
ASSALNGNQPQH
>.|TRBJ1-4|TRBV7-2|.
ASSSRSGEKLF
>many|TRBJ1-2|TRBV20-1|.
SAPRAGDAEGYT
>many|TRBJ2-3|TRBV30|TRBD2
AWSRERGGTDTQY
>many|TRBJ2-7|TRBV7-6|.
ASSLHAAYEQY
>few|TRBJ2-5|TRBV11-2|.
ASSSSGPNFSETQY
>many|TRBJ2-7|TRBV11-1|.
ASSLAASYEQY
>few|TRBJ2-1|TRBV28|.
ASSPRGHLNNEQF
>.|TRBJ1-2|TRBV29-1|TRBD1
SVSGTATNYGYT
>many|TRBJ2-2|TRBV24-1|.
ATEVPNTGELF
>few|TRBJ2-7|TRBV25-1|TRBD1
ASSEWGTASYEQY
>many|TRBJ1-1|TRBV6-2/TRBV6-3|.
ASSYRQGGSTEAF
>many|TRBJ2-7|TRBV6-5|.
ASSYSKGLHEQY
>.|TRBJ2-7|TRBV2|.
ASSEAISQSYEQY
>many|TRBJ2-2|TRBV20-1|TRBD2
SASGGVPGELF
>many|TRBJ2-5|TRBV5-1|.
ASSLGFGETQY
>many|TRBJ2-7|TRBV7-2|.
ASSPQVIYEQY
>.|TRBJ2-1|TRBV20-1|.
SAGDSSTLSRNEQF
>many|TRBJ2-1|TRBV7-8|.
ASSLINEQF
>few|TRBJ1-1|TRBV10-3|.
AISLQGNTEAF
>few|TRBJ2-5|TRBV5-1|.
ASSGGARKETQY
>many|TRBJ2-3|TRBV3-1|.
ASSMNGPGTQY
>many|TRBJ2-1|TRBV5-1|TRBD2
ASSSGLDPLRNEQF
>many|TRBJ2-3|TRBV7-2|.
ASSFLGTDTQY
>many|TRBJ1-1|TRBV10-3|.
AISESKVQAF
>many|TRBJ1-1|TRBV18|.
ASSTLRDTEAF
>many|TRBJ2-1|TRBV9|.
ASSVERHEQF
>few|TRBJ2-2|TRBV5-1|TRBD2
ASSLVGSGTSGELF
>many|TRBJ1-3|TRBV7-9|.
ASSLQLNTIY
>many|TRBJ2-1|TRBV20-1|.
SARGRGGYNEQF
>few|TRBJ1-5|TRBV20-1|.
SARGPEGWGNQPQH
>.|TRBJ2-6|TRBV2|.
ASSVRSSGANVLT
>many|TRBJ2-7|TRBV27|TRBD2
ASSLGTSGYEQY
>few|TRBJ2-7|TRBV6-5|TRBD1
ASSYPGGSSYEQY
>many|TRBJ1-2|TRBV12-3/TRBV12-4|.
ASTLGGGMYGYT
>.|TRBJ1-5|TRBV3-1|.
ASSQQGSQPQH
>.|TRBJ1-4|TRBV7-9|.
ASSLAIRGEKLF
>many|TRBJ2-3|TRBV24-1|.
ATSEDGADTQY
>many|TRBJ1-5|TRBV29-1|.
SVDGDCNQPQH
>.|TRBJ1-5|TRBV19|.
ASSIGEGRRQPQH
>few|TRBJ2-1|TRBV12-3/TRBV12-4|.
ASSLANNEQF
>many|TRBJ1-6|TRBV12-3/TRBV12-4|.
ASSLDPAIGSPLH
>many|TRBJ2-2|TRBV5-1|.
ASSLPPQGLNTGELF
>.|TRBJ2-7|TRBV5-5|.
ASSLLHSQGEQY
>.|TRBJ2-2|TRBV5-1|.
ASRIQGARGNGPNTGELF
>few|TRBJ2-3|TRBV18|TRBD2
ASSPAGADTQY
>many|TRBJ1-1|TRBV6-2/TRBV6-3|TRBD1
ASSRTGYDTEAF
>many|TRBJ2-7|TRBV6-5|TRBD1
ASGTGPSYEQY
>.|TRBJ1-2|TRBV5-4|.
ASSYGSDTNYGYT
>medium-sized|TRBJ1-6|TRBV20-1|.
SARDERKGVPWSPLH
>few|TRBJ2-7|TRBV20-1|.
SARSPTVPYEQY